The present T cell receptor beta chain was sequenced within a study of ipilimumab plus nivolumab after autologous stem cell transplantation. Clones were read by immunoSEQ multiplex PCR, and TCRdb kept only the in-frame ones, dropping some. The sample yields fewer than 85,000 clones, 65% to 85% seen once. Whole-study findings and limits: TCR repertoire, Treg phenotype and gut microbiota reportedly support more study of this approach.

With regard to this clone: What it recognizes is unknown.

Specimen: PBMCs, collected in a trial of ipilimumab plus nivolumab as post-transplant consolidation. The receptor was derived from a male donor with diffuse large B-cell lymphoma.

The CDR3 nucleotides are TGTGCCACCCAGTCGGGCAGGGAGGGGCGAAAACTGTTTTTT. Residues: CATQSGREGRKLFF. The chain has TRBV19 and TRBJ1-4; maybe TRBD1 (5 bases). This CDR3 has 14 residues. Trimming took off 10 bases at V and 10 bases at J, with 22 bases between the two ends. CDR1 is LNHDA, CDR2 SQIVND, per germline (reference sequence). Filled out from reference TRBV19 and TRBJ1-4, the complete variable domain reads DGGITQSPKYLFRKEGQNVTLSCEQNLNHDAMYWYRQDPGQGLRLIYYSQIVNDFQKGDIAEGYSVSREKKESFPLTVTSAQKNPTAFYLCATQSGREGRKLFFGSGTQLSVL.